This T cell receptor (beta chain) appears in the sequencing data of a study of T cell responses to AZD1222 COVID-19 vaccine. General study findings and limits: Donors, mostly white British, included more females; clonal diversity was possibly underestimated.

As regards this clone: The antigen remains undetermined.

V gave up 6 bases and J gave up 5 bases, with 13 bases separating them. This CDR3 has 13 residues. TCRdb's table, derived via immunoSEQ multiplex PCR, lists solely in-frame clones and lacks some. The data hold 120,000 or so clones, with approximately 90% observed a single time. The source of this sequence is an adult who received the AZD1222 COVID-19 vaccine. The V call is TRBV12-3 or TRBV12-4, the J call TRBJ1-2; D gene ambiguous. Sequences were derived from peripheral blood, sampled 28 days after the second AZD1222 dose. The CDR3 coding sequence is TGTGCCAGCAGCCCGGAAGGCGCGTATGGCTACACCTTC. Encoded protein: CASSPEGAYGYTF.